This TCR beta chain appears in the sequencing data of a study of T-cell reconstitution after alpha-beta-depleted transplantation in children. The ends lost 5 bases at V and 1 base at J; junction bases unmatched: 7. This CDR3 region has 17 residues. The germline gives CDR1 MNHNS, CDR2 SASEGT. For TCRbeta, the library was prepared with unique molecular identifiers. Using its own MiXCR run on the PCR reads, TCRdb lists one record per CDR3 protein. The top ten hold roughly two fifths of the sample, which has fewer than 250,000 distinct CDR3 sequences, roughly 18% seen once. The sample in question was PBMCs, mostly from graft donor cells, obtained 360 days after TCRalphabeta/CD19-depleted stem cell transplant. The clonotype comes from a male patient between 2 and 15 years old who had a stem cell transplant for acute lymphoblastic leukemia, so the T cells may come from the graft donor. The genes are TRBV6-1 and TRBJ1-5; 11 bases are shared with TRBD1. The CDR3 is CASSPSGQGASNQPQHF. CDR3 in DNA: TGTGCCAGCAGTCCATCAGGACAGGGGGCAAGCAATCAGCCCCAGCATTTT.